This T cell receptor beta chain was observed in a study of cytomegalovirus exposure and HLA in healthy donors. Germline V CDR1 and CDR2: LNHDA, SQIVND (reference sequence). There are 13 residues in the CDR3. Trimming took 10 bases from V and 4 from J, leaving 14 bases between them. The primer mix had 60 Vbeta and 13 Jbeta primers. Clones were sequenced by immunoSEQ multiplex PCR, and TCRdb holds only the in-frame ones, with some missing. The repertoire consists of fewer than 250,000 clones, with about four fifths occurring once and the leading ten covering 1.5% to 2%. In this sample, this clone turned up a few times.

Sequencing was done on a sample of PBMCs. The genes are TRBV19 and TRBJ1-3, with D maybe TRBD1 (6 bases). This receptor was obtained from a man aged 35 to 55 in good health and CMV-seropositive. The CDR3 loop is CATQGQVGNTIYF. CDR3 in DNA: TGTGCCACCCAGGGGCAGGTGGGAAACACCATATATTTT.